This T cell receptor (beta chain) was obtained from a study of post-analysis software for immune sequencing data. This clonotype turned up a few times. Antigen specificity is unknown. Incorporated into the TCR beta cDNA libraries were unique molecular identifiers, which served to reduce PCR and sequencing biases. Input of roughly 0.95 to 11 million T cells yielded 550,000 or so cDNA molecules. One entry per CDR3 protein results from TCRdb running MiXCR on the PCR reads. The table lists hundreds of thousands of distinct CDR3 sequences, 53% of them singletons, with 4% to 5.5% in the top ten. Broader study findings: Strong co-clustering by F measure was evident for samples that had been prepared in the same batch. Those with multiple sclerosis, the patient group, showed significantly lower normalized Chao1 diversity than controls. Higher frequency in patients than in controls was seen for five TRBV segments, with TRBV5-6, TRBV5-1 and TRBV20-1 among them.

The CDR3 loop spans 11 amino acids. The V gene end was trimmed by 5 bases and the J gene end by 15 bases; junction bases not matched to a gene: 7. Germline values: CDR1 SEHNR, CDR2 FQNEAQ (reference sequence). The sequence was obtained from a girl aged 10 to 17 with multiple sclerosis. The chain combines TRBV7-9 with TRBJ2-4, with TRBD1 matching over 7 bases. Sequenced sample: blood. The CDR3 region has the DNA TGTGCCAGCAGCCCGACAGGGATCCCGTACTTC. Translating gives CASSPTGIPYF.